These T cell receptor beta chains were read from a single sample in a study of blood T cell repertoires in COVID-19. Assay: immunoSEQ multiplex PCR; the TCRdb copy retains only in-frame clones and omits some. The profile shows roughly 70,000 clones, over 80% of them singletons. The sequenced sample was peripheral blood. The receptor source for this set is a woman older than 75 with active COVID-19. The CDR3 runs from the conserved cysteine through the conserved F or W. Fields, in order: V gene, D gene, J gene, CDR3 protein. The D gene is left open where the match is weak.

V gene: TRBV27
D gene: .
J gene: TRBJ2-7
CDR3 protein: CASSLYRGRYEQYF

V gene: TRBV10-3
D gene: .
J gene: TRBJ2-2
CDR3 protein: CAISELTGGELFF

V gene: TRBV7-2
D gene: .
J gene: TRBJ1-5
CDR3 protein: CASSLTGFNQPQHF

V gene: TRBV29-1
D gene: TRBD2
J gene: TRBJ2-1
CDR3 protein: CSVGLGAGGRDEQFF

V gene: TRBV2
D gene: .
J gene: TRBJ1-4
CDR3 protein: CASSELGGEKLFF

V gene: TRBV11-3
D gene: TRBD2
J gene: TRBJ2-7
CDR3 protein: CASSPGLADSYEQYF

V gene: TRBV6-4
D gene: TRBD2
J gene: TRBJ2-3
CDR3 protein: CASTPTGLALDTQYF

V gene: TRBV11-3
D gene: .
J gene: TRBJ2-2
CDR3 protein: CASSWGGGHSNTGELFF

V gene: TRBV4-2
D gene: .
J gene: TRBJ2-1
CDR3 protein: CASSQDLASASSYNEQFF

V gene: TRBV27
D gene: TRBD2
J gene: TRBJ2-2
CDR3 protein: CASSPVAGGVGELFF

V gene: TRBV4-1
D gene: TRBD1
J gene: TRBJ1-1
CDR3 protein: CASSQDSGTGSNTEAFF

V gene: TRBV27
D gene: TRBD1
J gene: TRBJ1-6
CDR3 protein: CASRKTGGGNSPLHF

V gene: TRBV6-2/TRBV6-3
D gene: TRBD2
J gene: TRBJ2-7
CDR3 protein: CASSSGGSSSYEQYF

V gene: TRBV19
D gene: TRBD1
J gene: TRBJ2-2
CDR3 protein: CASRGTGGIGELFF

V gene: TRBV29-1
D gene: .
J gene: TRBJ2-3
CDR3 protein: CSVHPQVAVDTQYF

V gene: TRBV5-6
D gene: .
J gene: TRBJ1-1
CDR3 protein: CASSLNWNTEAFF

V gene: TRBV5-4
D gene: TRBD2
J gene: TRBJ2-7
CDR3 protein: CASSHQFGTSGYEQYF

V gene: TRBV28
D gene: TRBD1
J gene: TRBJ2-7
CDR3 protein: CASSLGTGWYEQYF

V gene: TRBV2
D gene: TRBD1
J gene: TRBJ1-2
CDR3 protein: CASSEASGSGQKRYTF

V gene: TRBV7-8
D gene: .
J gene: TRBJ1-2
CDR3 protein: CASSMFGIQGNYGYTF

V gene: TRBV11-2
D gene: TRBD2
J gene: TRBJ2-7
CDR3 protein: CASTPGKREGLREQYF

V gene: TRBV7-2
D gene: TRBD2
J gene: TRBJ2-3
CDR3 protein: CASSVGGGSDTQYF

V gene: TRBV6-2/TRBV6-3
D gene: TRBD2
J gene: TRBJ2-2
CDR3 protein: CASSYGLAGGRDTGELFF

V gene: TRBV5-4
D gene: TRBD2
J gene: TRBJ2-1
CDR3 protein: CASSLGLAGYNEQFF

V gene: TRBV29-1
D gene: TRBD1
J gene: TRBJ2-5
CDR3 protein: CSVDAGQGLGETQYF

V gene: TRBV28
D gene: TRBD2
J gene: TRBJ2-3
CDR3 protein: CASRPWTSGNLDTQYF

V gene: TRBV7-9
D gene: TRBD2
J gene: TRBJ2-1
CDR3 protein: CASSLGSGGSYNEQFF

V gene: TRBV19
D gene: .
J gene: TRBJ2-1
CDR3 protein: CASSIEGDNEQFF

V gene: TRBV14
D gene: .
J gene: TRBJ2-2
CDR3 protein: CASSLLHGRPGELFF

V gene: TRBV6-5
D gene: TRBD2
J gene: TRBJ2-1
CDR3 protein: CASSPGLAAYNEQFF

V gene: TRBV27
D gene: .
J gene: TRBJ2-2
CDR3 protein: CASSQESSGTGELFF

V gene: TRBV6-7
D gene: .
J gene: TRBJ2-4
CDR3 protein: CASTEGGTPKNIQYF

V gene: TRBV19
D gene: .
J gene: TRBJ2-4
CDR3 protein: CASSTGPGGNIQYF

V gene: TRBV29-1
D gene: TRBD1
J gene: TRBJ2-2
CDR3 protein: CSVGTGANTGELFF

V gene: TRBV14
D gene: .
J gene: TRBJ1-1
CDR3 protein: CASSRQRNTEAFF

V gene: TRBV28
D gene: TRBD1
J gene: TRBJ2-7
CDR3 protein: CASSSGTGLIKQYF

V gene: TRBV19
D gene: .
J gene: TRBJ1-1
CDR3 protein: CASSTGQLNTEAFF

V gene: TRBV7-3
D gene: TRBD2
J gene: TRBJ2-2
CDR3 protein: CASSYLARTRGVAGELFF

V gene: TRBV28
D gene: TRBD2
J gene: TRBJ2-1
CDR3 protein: CASSPRTSGRAYNEQFF

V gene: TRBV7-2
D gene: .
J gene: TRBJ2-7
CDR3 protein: CASSLQGTREQYF

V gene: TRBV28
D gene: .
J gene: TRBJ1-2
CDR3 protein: CASSSAAQNYGYTF

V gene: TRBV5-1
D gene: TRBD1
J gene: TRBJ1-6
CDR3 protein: CASSLEGGLGRSPLHF

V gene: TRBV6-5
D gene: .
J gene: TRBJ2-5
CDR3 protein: CASSYQETQYF

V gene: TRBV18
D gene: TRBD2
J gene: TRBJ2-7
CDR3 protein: CASSPGEGQYF

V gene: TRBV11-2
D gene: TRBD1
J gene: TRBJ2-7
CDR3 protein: CASSWVTGGLVNYEQYF

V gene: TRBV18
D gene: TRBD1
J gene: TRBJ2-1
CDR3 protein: CASSPTGQVLYNEQFF

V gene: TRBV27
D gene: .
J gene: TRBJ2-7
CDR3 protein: CASRESWAGATYEQYF

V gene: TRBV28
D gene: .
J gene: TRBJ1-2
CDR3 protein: CASSIGTGTLYGYTF

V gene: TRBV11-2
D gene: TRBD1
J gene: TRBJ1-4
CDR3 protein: CASSLGQGVEKLFF

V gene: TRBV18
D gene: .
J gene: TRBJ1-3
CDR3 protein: CASSPTTGLRGNTIYF

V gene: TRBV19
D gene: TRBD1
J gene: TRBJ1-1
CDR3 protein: CASSLDRGNTEAFF

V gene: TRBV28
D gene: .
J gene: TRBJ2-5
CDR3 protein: CASSFPLPRGETQYF

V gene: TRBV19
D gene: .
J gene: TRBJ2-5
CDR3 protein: CASSIEGSGVETQYF

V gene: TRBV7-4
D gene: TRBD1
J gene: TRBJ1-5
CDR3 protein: CASSFPTGGGNQPQHF

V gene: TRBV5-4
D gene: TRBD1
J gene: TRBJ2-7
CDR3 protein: CASSLATGGYEQYF